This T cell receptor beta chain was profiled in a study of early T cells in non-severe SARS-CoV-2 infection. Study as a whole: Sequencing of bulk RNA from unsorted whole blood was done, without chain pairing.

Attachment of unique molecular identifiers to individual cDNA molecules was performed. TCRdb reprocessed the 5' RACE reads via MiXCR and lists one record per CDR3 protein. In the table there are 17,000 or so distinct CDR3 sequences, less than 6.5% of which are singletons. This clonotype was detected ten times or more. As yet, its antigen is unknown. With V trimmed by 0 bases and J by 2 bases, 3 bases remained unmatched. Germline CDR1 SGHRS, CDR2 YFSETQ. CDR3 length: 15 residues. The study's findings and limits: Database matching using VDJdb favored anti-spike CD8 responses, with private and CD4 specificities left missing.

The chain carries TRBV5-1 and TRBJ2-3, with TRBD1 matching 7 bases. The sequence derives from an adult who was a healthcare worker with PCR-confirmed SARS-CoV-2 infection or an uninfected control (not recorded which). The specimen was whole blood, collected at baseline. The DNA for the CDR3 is TGCGCCAGCAGCTTGGAGGGGGCCCACACAGATACGCAGTATTTT. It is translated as CASSLEGAHTDTQYF. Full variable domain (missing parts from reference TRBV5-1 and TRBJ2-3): KAGVTQTPRYLIKTRGQQVTLSCSPISGHRSVSWYQQTPGQGLQFLFEYFSETQRNKGNFPGRFSGRQFSNSRSEMNVSTLELGDSALYLCASSLEGAHTDTQYFGPGTRLTVL.